Shown below are 3 T cell receptor beta chains from a single sample sequenced in a study of T cell responses to AZD1222 COVID-19 vaccine (dated by TCRdb to the early 2020s). The method was the immunoSEQ multiplex PCR assay. Here the immuneACCESS table is served through TCRdb, limited to in-frame sequences with V and J called. Missing clones are a known gap in these copies; in checked studies unresolved V genes cover under half, and the rest lacks a known reason. For this sample the table gives about 170,000 clones, of which 87% were detected only once. Jointly, the top ten make up about 1% of the sample. Reading the label with the study, this specimen's time point is: about 28 days (+/-7) after the second vaccine dose. The sample was peripheral blood, taken 28 days after the second AZD1222 dose. These receptors were obtained from an adult who received the AZD1222 COVID-19 vaccine.

This rearrangement joins TRBV19 to TRBJ1-2; D possibly corresponds to TRBD1 (5 bases). This CDR3 is built from 14 residues. V lost 8 bases and J 0 bases, leaving 13 bases between the germline ends. Germline V gene data show CDR1 as LNHDA and CDR2 as SQIVND (reference sequence). CDR3 loop: CASGVGAPNYGYTF. DNA for the CDR3: TGTGCCAGTGGAGTAGGGGCCCCTAACTATGGCTACACCTTC.

J is TRBJ2-4 and V is TRBV7-2, with D tentatively TRBD1 (6 bases). CDR1 SGHTA and CDR2 FQGNSA come from the germline V gene. The CDR3 runs to 15 residues. Deletions cut 5 bases from V and 0 bases from J, with 11 bases between. The CDR3: CASSTGQQAKNIQYF. CDR3 nucleotides: TGTGCCAGCAGCACAGGACAGCAAGCCAAAAACATTCAGTACTTC.

V and J are TRBV5-1 and TRBJ1-2, with D possibly being TRBD1 (6 bases). V dropped 3 bases and J dropped 6 bases, with 15 bases sitting between them. The CDR3 has 14 residues. From germline, CDR1 is SGHRS and CDR2 YFSETQ. CDR3: CASSWAGGQNGYTF. DNA for the CDR3: TGCGCCAGCAGCTGGGCCGGGGGGCAGAATGGCTACACCTTC.